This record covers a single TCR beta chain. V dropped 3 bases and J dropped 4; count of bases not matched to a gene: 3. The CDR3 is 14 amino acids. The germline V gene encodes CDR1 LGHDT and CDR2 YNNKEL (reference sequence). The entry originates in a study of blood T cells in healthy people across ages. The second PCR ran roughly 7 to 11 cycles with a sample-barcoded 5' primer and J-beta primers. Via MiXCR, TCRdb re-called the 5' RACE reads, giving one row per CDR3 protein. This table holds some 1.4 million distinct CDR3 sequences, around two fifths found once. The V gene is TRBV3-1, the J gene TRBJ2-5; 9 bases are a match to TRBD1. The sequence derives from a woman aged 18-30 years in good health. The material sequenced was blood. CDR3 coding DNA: TGTGCCAGCAGCCAGAAGGGACAGGGAGAGACCCAGTACTTC. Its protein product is CASSQKGQGETQYF.